The source of this T cell receptor (beta chain) is a study of T cell changes during pregnancy in multiple sclerosis. Method: immunoSEQ multiplex PCR; TCRdb's copy keeps in-frame clones and lacks some. The sample includes more than 3,000 clones, around 86% of them seen just once. This sequence originates from a female donor in good health, enrolled as a control in a pregnancy study. The sequenced sample was CD8+ T cells from peripheral blood mononuclear cells, obtained in the first trimester of pregnancy.

The CDR3, as DNA: TGCGCCAGCAGCCATGACGAGGATGGGGCGGATGAAGCTTTCTTT. Its translation is CASSHDEDGADEAFF. The chain links TRBV4-1 to TRBJ1-1; weak D call: TRBD1 (5 bases). Trimming left V 3 bases short and J 7 bases short, with 18 bases between. The CDR3 is made up of 15 amino acids. Germline CDR1 MGHRA, CDR2 YSYEKL.